These T cell receptor beta chains were read from a single sample in a study of Graves' ophthalmopathy and Graves' hyperthyroidism. Using its own MiXCR run on the multiplex PCR reads, TCRdb lists one record per CDR3 protein. Of about 390,000 distinct CDR3 sequences in the sample, about 16% were seen once. What was sequenced was peripheral blood. The receptor source for this set is a woman under 30 with stable Graves' hyperthyroidism. Each CDR3 is given with its conserved first and last residue. D genes are given only for firm matches. The listing skips clone size in some rows; elsewhere it reads once, few, many or a size class.

length,size,D,V,J,DNA,CDR3
15,many,-,TRBV4-1,TRBJ1-1,TGCGCCAGCAGCCAGGCCTTTCTTGGGAACACTGAAGCTTTCTTT,CASSQAFLGNTEAFF
15,many,TRBD1,TRBV6-9,TRBJ1-5,TGTGCCAGCAGTTACCCCCGGACAGGGACTCAGCCCCAGCATTTT,CASSYPRTGTQPQHF
13,once,-,TRBV3-1,TRBJ1-2,TGTGCCAGCAGCCTGGCGGGGGACCGGGGCCGCGATTTC,CASSLAGDRGRDF
15,many,-,TRBV10-2,TRBJ1-2,TGCGCCAGCAGTGGGAGGAGTCCGGATAACTATGGCTACACCTTC,CASSGRSPDNYGYTF
15,-,-,TRBV19,TRBJ2-4,TGTGCCAGTGGGTCCAGGGGGGTTGCCAAAAACATTCAGTACTTC,CASGSRGVAKNIQYF
13,many,-,TRBV2,TRBJ1-1,TGTGCCAGCAGTGATACGGAGAACACTGAAGCTTTCTTT,CASSDTENTEAFF
15,many,-,TRBV5-6,TRBJ2-5,TGTGCCAGCAGTCCGGACAGAGGGGTACAAGAGACCCAGTACTTC,CASSPDRGVQETQYF
14,many,-,TRBV6-1,TRBJ1-6,TGTGCCAGCACCAAGGGAGGGGTAAATTCACCCCTCCACTTT,CASTKGGVNSPLHF
15,few,-,TRBV19,TRBJ1-2,TGTGCCAGTACCAAGAGGACAGACTCAGCATATGGCTACACCTTC,CASTKRTDSAYGYTF
11,many,-,TRBV24-1,TRBJ2-7,TGTGCCACCCCCAAAAGCTACGAGCAGTACTTC,CATPKSYEQYF
14,many,-,TRBV9,TRBJ1-6,TGTGCCAGCAGCAAAGGGGGGGATGACTCACCCCTCCACTTT,CASSKGGDDSPLHF
15,-,TRBD1,TRBV11-2,TRBJ1-2,TGTGCCAGCAGCTCCCGGGACAGGGGCGTTTATGGCTACACCTTC,CASSSRDRGVYGYTF
13,-,-,TRBV12-3/TRBV12-4,TRBJ1-6,TGTGCCAGCAGTTTAGTGTCCGATTCACCCCTCCACTTT,CASSLVSDSPLHF
14,many,-,TRBV6-5,TRBJ1-5,TGTGCCAGCAGTTCCCTTGGGGCCGATCAGCCCCAGCATTTT,CASSSLGADQPQHF
14,many,-,TRBV12-3/TRBV12-4,TRBJ1-1,TGTGCCAGCAGTTTGAGCGGACAGCCCACTGAAGCTTTCTTT,CASSLSGQPTEAFF
13,many,-,TRBV7-9,TRBJ2-5,TGTGCCAGCAGCTTCGGAGACCCGGAGACCCAGTACTTC,CASSFGDPETQYF
17,many,TRBD2,TRBV7-2,TRBJ2-5,TGTGCCAGCAGCTTACGGTTCCAGCGGGGGGGGCAAGAGACCCAGTACTTC,CASSLRFQRGGQETQYF
13,many,-,TRBV6-1,TRBJ2-2,TGTGCCAGCTGGCACAGGGTGACCGGGGAGCTGTTTTTT,CASWHRVTGELFF
14,many,TRBD1,TRBV12-3/TRBV12-4,TRBJ1-2,TGTGCCAGCAGTTCTCAGACAGGGTACTATGGCTACACCTTC,CASSSQTGYYGYTF
15,many,-,TRBV6-5,TRBJ1-3,TGTGCCAGCAGTTATGGACTGGATCCTGGAAACACCATATATTTT,CASSYGLDPGNTIYF
13,many,TRBD1,TRBV10-3,TRBJ1-1,TGTGCCATCAGCGGACAGGGAGGAACTGAAGCTTTCTTT,CAISGQGGTEAFF
14,-,TRBD1,TRBV29-1,TRBJ2-2,TGCAGCGTTTCACAGGGGGCGCTTACCGGGGAGCTGTTTTTT,CSVSQGALTGELFF
14,once,-,TRBV20-1,TRBJ2-7,TGCAGTGCTAGAGAATCCGGGCAGGGCTACGAGCAGTACTTC,CSARESGQGYEQYF
14,few,TRBD1,TRBV5-1,TRBJ2-7,TGCGCCAGCAGCTCGACAGGGGAGGTCTACGAGCAGTACTTC,CASSSTGEVYEQYF
13,many,TRBD1,TRBV11-2,TRBJ1-5,TGTGCCCCGAGGGGACAGGGGATTCAGCCCCAGCATTTT,CAPRGQGIQPQHF
13,-,-,TRBV3-1,TRBJ1-1,TGTGCCAGCAGCCAAGCAGGATACACTGAAGCTTTCTTT,CASSQAGYTEAFF
15,-,TRBD1,TRBV11-3,TRBJ2-5,TGTGCCAGCAGCGACCGGGACAGGACGCAAGAGACCCAGTACTTC,CASSDRDRTQETQYF
14,few,-,TRBV5-1,TRBJ2-5,TGCGCCAGCAGCCCCCTCACGGAGGGGGAGACCCAGTACTTC,CASSPLTEGETQYF
16,-,TRBD1,TRBV11-2,TRBJ2-7,TGTACCAGCAGCTCCTTCGGGACAGGCACTTCCTACGAGCAGTACTTC,CTSSSFGTGTSYEQYF
17,many,TRBD1,TRBV5-1,TRBJ1-2,TGCGCCAGCAGCCCTGAGCTCCAGACAGGGACGGACTATGGCTACACCTTC,CASSPELQTGTDYGYTF
15,many,-,TRBV12-3/TRBV12-4,TRBJ2-3,TGTGCCAGCAGTACGGTCGGGGGCGTGCAAGATACGCAGTATTTT,CASSTVGGVQDTQYF
15,many,TRBD1,TRBV6-2/TRBV6-3,TRBJ1-1,TGTGCCAGCAGAACGACAGGGTACGTCGACACTAAAGCTTTCTTT,CASRTTGYVDTKAFF
12,many,-,TRBV7-2,TRBJ1-1,TGTGCCAGCAGTGAGGGGCTAACTGAAGCTTTCTTT,CASSEGLTEAFF
18,many,-,TRBV2,TRBJ2-6,TGTGCCAGCAGTGGTATTCAGGGCCTGGGGTCTGGGGCCAACGTCCTGACTTTC,CASSGIQGLGSGANVLTF
13,many,-,TRBV12-3/TRBV12-4,TRBJ1-2,TGTGCCAGCAGCCCGAGGGTTAACTATGGCTACACCTTC,CASSPRVNYGYTF
14,many,-,TRBV6-5,TRBJ1-1,TGTGCCAGCAACCCCGAAGGAAGAAACACTGAAGCTTTCTTT,CASNPEGRNTEAFF
11,many,-,TRBV25-1,TRBJ2-7,TGTGCCAGCAGTGAAAAATACGAGCAGTACTTC,CASSEKYEQYF
14,many,-,TRBV25-1,TRBJ1-5,TGTGCCAGCAGTTTGCAGGGGAAAGATCAGCCCCAGCATTTT,CASSLQGKDQPQHF
14,many,-,TRBV19,TRBJ1-1,TGTGCCAGTAGTATTAGGACATCGGCGACTGAAGCTTTCTTT,CASSIRTSATEAFF
14,many,TRBD1,TRBV19,TRBJ1-5,TGTGCCAGTCGTGACAGGGGTGACAATCAGCCCCAGCATTTT,CASRDRGDNQPQHF
14,many,-,TRBV20-1,TRBJ2-7,TGCAGTGTTCAGACGGGACTTCTAGGCCACGAGCAGTACTTC,CSVQTGLLGHEQYF
14,many,-,TRBV6-5,TRBJ2-7,TGTGCCAGCAGCCCGCCGGGGAAGCTCCACGAGCAGTACTTC,CASSPPGKLHEQYF
13,many,-,TRBV20-1,TRBJ1-1,TGCAGTGCTAGTGGAGACAGGAACACTGAAGCTTTCTTT,CSASGDRNTEAFF
14,-,TRBD1,TRBV18,TRBJ1-5,TGTGCCAGCTCACCTACAGGGGCCAATCAGCCCCAGCATTTT,CASSPTGANQPQHF
13,many,-,TRBV7-9,TRBJ2-5,TGTGCCAGCAGCTCCCAGTACCAAGAGACCCAGTACTTC,CASSSQYQETQYF
14,many,-,TRBV19,TRBJ1-2,TGTGCCAGTACCCTGGACGGTGCTAACTATGGCTACACCTTC,CASTLDGANYGYTF
15,many,-,TRBV27,TRBJ1-5,TGTGCCAGCAGCCGAGTTGGGGCAGGCGGCCAGCCCCAGCATTTT,CASSRVGAGGQPQHF
14,many,-,TRBV5-1,TRBJ1-2,TGCGCCAGCAGCCCGGGAGGAGGAATCTATGGCTACACCTTC,CASSPGGGIYGYTF
13,many,-,TRBV6-1,TRBJ1-1,TGTGCCAGCAGTCCCCGGGGGGGTAAGAAAGCTTTCTTT,CASSPRGGKKAFF
14,many,-,TRBV12-5,TRBJ2-5,TGTGCTAGTGGCCATACAGACAGTTTAGAGACCCAGTACTTC,CASGHTDSLETQYF
12,once,-,TRBV12-3/TRBV12-4,TRBJ2-7,TGTGCCAGCATTTTAGGAGCCTACGAGCAGTACTTC,CASILGAYEQYF
15,many,TRBD1,TRBV20-1,TRBJ1-5,TGCAGTGCCAAAACCACAGGGGGCGTAAATCAGCCCCAGCATTTT,CSAKTTGGVNQPQHF
16,many,-,TRBV6-5,TRBJ1-2,TGTGCCAGCAGTTACTCGACTGGCGTTTCAGCCTATGGCTACACCTTC,CASSYSTGVSAYGYTF